This T cell receptor beta chain was retrieved from a study of radiation and T cells in renal cell carcinoma. The overall study: Nephrectomy followed 15 Gy stereotactic body radiation by 4 weeks.

The time point was: blood 2 weeks post-SBRT. Indicated treatment: 15 Gy SBRT to primary tumor, nephrectomy 4 weeks later. Clear cell pathology was present in this patient's renal cell carcinoma. As for this clone: Its antigen is undetermined.

Method: immunoSEQ multiplex PCR; TCRdb's copy keeps in-frame clones and lacks some. This sample has roughly 49,000 clones; 80% occur once, and the top ten carry under 30%. Study conclusions and caveats: Baseline intratumoral clonotype presence is unknown without pretreatment biopsies. From baseline, blood top tumor clonotypes peaked at 2 weeks post-radiation.

The CDR3 is 16 residues long. The trim removed 7 bases at V and 5 bases at J, leaving 9 bases unmatched. CDR1 KGHSH and CDR2 LQKENI come from the germline V gene. The source was blood, collected from a patient whose treatment included radiotherapy and nephrectomy. The TCR was taken from a woman in her 70s with renal cell carcinoma. This chain connects TRBV18 to TRBJ2-1; 12 nucleotides match TRBD1. The CDR3 loop is CASFSGTGGAHNEQFF. Here the CDR3 DNA reads TGTGCCAGCTTTTCCGGGACAGGGGGCGCCCACAATGAGCAGTTCTTC. The whole variable domain, filled in from reference TRBV18 and TRBJ2-1, reads NAGVMQNPRHLVRRRGQEARLRCSPMKGHSHVYWYRQLPEEGLKFMVYLQKENIIDESGMPKERFSAEFPKEGPSILRIQQVVRGDSAAYFCASFSGTGGAHNEQFFGPGTRLTVL.